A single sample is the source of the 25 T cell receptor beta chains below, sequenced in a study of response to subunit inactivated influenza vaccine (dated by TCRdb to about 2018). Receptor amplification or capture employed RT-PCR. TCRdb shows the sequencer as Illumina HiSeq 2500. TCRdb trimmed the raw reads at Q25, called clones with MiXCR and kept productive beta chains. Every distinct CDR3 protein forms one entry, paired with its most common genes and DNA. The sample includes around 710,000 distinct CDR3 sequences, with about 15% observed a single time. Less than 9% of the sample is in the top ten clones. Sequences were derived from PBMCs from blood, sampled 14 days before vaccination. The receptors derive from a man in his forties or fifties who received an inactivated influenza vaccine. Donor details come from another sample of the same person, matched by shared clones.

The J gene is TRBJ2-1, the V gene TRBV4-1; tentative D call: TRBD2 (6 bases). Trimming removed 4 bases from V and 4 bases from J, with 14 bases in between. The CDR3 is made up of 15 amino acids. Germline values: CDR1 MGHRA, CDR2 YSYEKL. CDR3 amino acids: CASSPSGGYYNEQFF. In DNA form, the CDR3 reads TGCGCCAGCAGCCCCTCCGGGGGTTATTACAATGAGCAGTTCTTC.

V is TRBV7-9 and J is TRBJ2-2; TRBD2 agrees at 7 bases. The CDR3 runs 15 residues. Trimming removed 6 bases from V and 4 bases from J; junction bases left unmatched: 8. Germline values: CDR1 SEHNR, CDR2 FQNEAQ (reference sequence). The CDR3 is CASSPPGGATGELFF. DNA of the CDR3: TGTGCCAGCAGTCCACCGGGAGGCGCCACCGGGGAGCTGTTTTTT.

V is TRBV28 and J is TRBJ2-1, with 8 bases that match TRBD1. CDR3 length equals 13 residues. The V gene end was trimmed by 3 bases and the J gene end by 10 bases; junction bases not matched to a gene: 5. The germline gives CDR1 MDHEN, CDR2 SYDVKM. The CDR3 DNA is TGTGCCAGCAGTTTGGTCAGGGGGCACGAGCAGTTCTTC. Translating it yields CASSLVRGHEQFF.

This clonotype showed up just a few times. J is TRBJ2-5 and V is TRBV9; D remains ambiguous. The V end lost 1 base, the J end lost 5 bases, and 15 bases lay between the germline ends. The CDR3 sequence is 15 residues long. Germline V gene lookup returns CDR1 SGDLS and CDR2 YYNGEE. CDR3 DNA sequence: TGTGCCAGCAGCGTATCCCCCCTAGAAGGGGAGACCCAGTACTTC. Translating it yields CASSVSPLEGETQYF.

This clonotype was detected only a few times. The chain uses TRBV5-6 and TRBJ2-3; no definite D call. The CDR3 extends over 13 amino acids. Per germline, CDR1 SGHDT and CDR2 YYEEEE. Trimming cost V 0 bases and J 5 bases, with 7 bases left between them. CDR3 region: CASSLDTKDTQYF. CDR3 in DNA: TGTGCCAGCAGCTTGGACACCAAAGATACGCAGTATTTT.

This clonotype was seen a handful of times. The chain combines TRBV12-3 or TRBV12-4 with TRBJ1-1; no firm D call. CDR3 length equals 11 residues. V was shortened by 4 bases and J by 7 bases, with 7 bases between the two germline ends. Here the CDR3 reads CASSSQNEAFF. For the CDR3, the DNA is TGTGCCAGCAGTTCCCAGAATGAAGCTTTCTTT.

The CDR3 spells CASTRGVVNEKLFF. The CDR3 region has the DNA TGTGCCAGCACTCGCGGGGTGGTTAATGAAAAACTGTTTTTT. The chain joins TRBV7-2 to TRBJ1-4, with unresolved D. The V end lost 7 bases, the J end lost 4 bases, and 13 bases lay between the germline ends. Germline CDR1 SGHTA, CDR2 FQGNSA. The CDR3 runs 14 residues.

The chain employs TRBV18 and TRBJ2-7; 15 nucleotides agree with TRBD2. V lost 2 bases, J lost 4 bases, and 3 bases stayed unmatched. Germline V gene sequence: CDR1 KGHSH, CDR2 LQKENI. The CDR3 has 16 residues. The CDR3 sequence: CASSPGTSGRKYEQYF. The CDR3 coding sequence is TGTGCCAGCTCACCAGGGACTAGCGGGAGGAAATACGAGCAGTACTTC.

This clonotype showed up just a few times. CDR3 nucleotides: TGTGCCAGCTCACCTCTCGACGGACGACAAGAGACCCAGTACTTC. Translated, it gives CASSPLDGRQETQYF. The rearrangement links TRBV18 to TRBJ2-5; D is unresolved. The V end lost 3 bases, the J end lost 2 bases, and 13 bases lay between the germline ends. CDR3 size: 15 residues. Germline lookup yields CDR1 KGHSH and CDR2 LQKENI.

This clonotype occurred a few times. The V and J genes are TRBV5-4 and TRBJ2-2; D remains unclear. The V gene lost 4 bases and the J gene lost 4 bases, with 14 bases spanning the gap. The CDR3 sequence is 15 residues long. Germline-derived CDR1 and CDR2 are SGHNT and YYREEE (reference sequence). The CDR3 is CASSHPATSTGELFF. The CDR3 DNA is TGTGCCAGCAGCCACCCGGCGACGTCCACCGGGGAGCTGTTTTTT.

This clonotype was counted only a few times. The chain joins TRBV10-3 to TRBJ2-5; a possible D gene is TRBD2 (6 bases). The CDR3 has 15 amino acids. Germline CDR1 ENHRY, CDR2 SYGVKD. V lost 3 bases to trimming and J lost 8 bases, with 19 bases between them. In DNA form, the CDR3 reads TGTGCCATCAGTGAAGATGGTGCGGGGAAGAGAACCCAGTACTTC. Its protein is CAISEDGAGKRTQYF.

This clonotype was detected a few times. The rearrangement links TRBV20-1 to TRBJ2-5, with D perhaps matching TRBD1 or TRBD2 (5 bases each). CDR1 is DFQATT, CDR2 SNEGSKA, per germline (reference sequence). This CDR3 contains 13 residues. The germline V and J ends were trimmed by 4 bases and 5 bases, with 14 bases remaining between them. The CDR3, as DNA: TGCAGTGCTAAGACCCCGGGGCTTGAGACCCAGTACTTC. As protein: CSAKTPGLETQYF.

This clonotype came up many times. CDR3 region: CASSLAVGRVANTEAFF. CDR3 DNA: TGCGCCAGCAGCTTGGCGGTCGGTCGCGTCGCGAACACTGAAGCTTTCTTT. The chain employs TRBV5-1 and TRBJ1-1; D remains ambiguous. There are 17 residues in the CDR3. The V gene lost 0 bases and the J gene lost 1 base, with 16 bases spanning the gap. Germline V gene data show CDR1 as SGHRS and CDR2 as YFSETQ. Using reference TRBV5-1 and TRBJ1-1 for the parts outside the CDR3, the full variable domain is KAGVTQTPRYLIKTRGQQVTLSCSPISGHRSVSWYQQTPGQGLQFLFEYFSETQRNKGNFPGRFSGRQFSNSRSEMNVSTLELGDSALYLCASSLAVGRVANTEAFFGQGTRLTVV.

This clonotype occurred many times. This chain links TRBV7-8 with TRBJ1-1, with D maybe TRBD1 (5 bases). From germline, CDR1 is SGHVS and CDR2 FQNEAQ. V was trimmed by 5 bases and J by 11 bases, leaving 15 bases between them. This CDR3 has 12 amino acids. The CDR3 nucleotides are TGTGCCAGCAGCCCAGGGCGGGTTCGGGCTTTCTTT. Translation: CASSPGRVRAFF. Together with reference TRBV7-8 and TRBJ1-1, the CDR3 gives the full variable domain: GAGVSQSPRYKVAKRGQDVALRCDPISGHVSLFWYQQALGQGPEFLTYFQNEAQLDKSGLPSDRFFAERPEGSVSTLKIQRTQQEDSAVYLCASSPGRVRAFFGQGTRLTVV.

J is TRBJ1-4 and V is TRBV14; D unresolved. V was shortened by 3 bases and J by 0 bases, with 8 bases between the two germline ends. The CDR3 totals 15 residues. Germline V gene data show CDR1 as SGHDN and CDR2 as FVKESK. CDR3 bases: TGTGCCAGCAGCCAGCCAGCTACAACTAATGAAAAACTGTTTTTT. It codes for CASSQPATTNEKLFF.

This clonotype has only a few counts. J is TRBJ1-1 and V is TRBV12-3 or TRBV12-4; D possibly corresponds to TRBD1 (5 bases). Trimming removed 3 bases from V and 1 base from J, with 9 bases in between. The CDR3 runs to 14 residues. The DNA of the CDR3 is TGTGCCAGCAGTTTGGGGCTGCCGAACACTGAAGCTTTCTTT. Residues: CASSLGLPNTEAFF.

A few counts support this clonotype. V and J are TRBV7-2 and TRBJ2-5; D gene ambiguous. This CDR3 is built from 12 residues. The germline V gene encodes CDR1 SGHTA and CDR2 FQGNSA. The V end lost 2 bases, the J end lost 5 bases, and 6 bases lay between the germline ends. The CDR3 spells CASSLKKETQYF. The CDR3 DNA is TGTGCCAGCAGCTTAAAAAAGGAGACCCAGTACTTC.

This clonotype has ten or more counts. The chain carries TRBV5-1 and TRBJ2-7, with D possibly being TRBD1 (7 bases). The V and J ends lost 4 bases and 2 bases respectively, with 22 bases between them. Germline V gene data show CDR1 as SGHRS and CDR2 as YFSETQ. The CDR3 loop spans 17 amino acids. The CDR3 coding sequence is TGCGCCAGCAGCCTCCGTTTGGACAGGAGGGAAACCTACGAGCAGTACTTC. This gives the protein CASSLRLDRRETYEQYF. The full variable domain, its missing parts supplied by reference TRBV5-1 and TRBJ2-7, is KAGVTQTPRYLIKTRGQQVTLSCSPISGHRSVSWYQQTPGQGLQFLFEYFSETQRNKGNFPGRFSGRQFSNSRSEMNVSTLELGDSALYLCASSLRLDRRETYEQYFGPGTRLTVT.

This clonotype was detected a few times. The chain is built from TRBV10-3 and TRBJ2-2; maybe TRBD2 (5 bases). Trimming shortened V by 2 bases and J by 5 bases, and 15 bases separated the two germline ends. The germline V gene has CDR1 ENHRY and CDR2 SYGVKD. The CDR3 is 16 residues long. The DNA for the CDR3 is TGTGCCATCAGTGAGGCGGGCTTGACGGGGACCGGGGAGCTGTTTTTT. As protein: CAISEAGLTGTGELFF.

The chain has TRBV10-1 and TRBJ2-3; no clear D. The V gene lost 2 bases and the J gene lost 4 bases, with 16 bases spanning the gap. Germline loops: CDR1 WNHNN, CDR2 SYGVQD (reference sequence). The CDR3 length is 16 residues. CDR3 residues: CASSEKVASLADTQYF. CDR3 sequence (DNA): TGCGCCAGCAGTGAGAAGGTTGCCAGTTTGGCAGATACGCAGTATTTT.

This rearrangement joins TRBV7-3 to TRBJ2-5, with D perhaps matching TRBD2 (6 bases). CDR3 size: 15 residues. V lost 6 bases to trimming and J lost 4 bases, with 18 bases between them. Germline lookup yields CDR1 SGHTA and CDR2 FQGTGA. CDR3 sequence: CASSRFPGGAETQYF. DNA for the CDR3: TGTGCCAGCAGTCGATTCCCCGGGGGAGCAGAGACCCAGTACTTC.

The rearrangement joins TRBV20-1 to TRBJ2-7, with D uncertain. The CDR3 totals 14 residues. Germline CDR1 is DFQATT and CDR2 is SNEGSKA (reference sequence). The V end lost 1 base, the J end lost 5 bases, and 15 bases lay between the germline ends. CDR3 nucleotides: TGCAGTGCTAGAGCGCAGACTCAACGCGACGAGCAGTACTTC. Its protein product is CSARAQTQRDEQYF.

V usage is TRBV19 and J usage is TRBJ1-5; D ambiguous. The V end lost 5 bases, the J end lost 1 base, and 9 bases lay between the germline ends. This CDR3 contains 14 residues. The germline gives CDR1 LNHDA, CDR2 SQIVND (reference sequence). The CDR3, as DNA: TGTGCCAGTAGTCAAAGACTGAGCAATCAGCCCCAGCATTTT. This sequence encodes CASSQRLSNQPQHF.

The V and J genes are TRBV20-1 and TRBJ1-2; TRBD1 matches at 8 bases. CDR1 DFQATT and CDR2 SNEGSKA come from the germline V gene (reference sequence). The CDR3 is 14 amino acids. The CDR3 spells CTPYHRDRSYGYTF. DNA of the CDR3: TGCACTCCGTATCACCGGGACAGGAGCTATGGCTACACCTTC.

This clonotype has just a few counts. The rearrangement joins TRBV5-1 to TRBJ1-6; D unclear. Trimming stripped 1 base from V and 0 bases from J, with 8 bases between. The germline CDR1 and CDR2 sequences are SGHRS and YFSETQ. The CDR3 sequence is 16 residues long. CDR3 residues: CASSLLADSYNSPLHF. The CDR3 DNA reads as TGCGCCAGCAGCTTGCTGGCAGACTCCTATAATTCACCCCTCCACTTT.